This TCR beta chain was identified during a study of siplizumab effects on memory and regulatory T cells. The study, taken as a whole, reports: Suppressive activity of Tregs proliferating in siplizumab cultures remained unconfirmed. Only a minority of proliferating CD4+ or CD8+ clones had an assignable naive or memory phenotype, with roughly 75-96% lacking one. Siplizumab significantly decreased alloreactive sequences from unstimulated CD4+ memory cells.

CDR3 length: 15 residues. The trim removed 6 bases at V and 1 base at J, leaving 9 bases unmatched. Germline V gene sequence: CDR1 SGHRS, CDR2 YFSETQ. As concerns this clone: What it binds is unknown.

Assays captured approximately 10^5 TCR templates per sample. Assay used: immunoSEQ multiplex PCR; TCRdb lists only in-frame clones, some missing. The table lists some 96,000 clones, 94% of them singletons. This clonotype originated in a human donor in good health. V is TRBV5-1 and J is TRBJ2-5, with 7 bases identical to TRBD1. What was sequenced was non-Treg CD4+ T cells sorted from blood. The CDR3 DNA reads TGCGCCAGCACGGGATCAGGGGGATCCCAAGAGACCCAGTACTTC. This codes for CASTGSGGSQETQYF.